Listed below are T cell receptor beta chains from one sample, sequenced in a study of shared clonotypes between healthy human individuals. Repertoires were generated with immunoSEQ multiplex PCR, while TCRdb's copy carries only in-frame clones and drops some. Found here are under 2,000,000 clones, 85% to 95% of them singletons; the top ten hold 0.9% to 1.5%. Sequenced input: naive CD8+ T cells sorted from blood. The receptor set was obtained from a man aged 18 to 35 in good health. The CDR3 runs from the conserved cysteine through the conserved F or W. Fields, in order: clone size, D gene, V gene, J gene, CDR3 DNA, CDR3 protein. The D gene is left open where the match is weak. Size values are once, few and many counts, or a class for expanded clones, and some rows have none.

.	.	TRBV4-1	TRBJ2-7	TGCGCCAGCAGCCAAAAGGCATCTTCCTACGAGCAGTACTTC	CASSQKASSYEQYF
.	.	TRBV15	TRBJ1-4	TGTGCCACCAGCAGAGCGAGGATGCCCGCGGAAAAACTGTTTTTT	CATSRARMPAEKLFF
.	.	TRBV28	TRBJ1-2	TGTGCCAGCAGTGAAAAGCCCGACGGGAACTATGGCTACACCTTC	CASSEKPDGNYGYTF
.	TRBD2	TRBV11-2	TRBJ2-3	TGTGCCAGCAGCTCCAGACTAGCCCCCACAGATACGCAGTATTTT	CASSSRLAPTDTQYF
.	.	TRBV19	TRBJ1-5	TGTGCCAGTAGTATTTCGGCCAACGGCAATCAGCCCCAGCATTTT	CASSISANGNQPQHF
.	.	TRBV9	TRBJ2-5	TGTGCCAGCAGCGTAGGGGGAAGGGAAGAGACCCAGTACTTC	CASSVGGREETQYF
.	.	TRBV18	TRBJ1-1	TGTGCCAGCATCACGCTCCCGCCGTCCTCTTTGGGCTTATTGAACACTGAAGCTTTCTTT	CASITLPPSSLGLLNTEAFF
.	.	TRBV30	TRBJ2-1	TGTGCCTGGAGTAACCAGGGTTTCAATGAGCAGTTCTTC	CAWSNQGFNEQFF
.	TRBD2	TRBV4-3	TRBJ2-2	TGCGCCAGCAGCTCCAACCAAGTAGCGGGGACCGGGGAGCTGTTTTTT	CASSSNQVAGTGELFF
.	.	TRBV4-1	TRBJ2-7	TGCGCCAGCAGCCAAGATTCGGAGTTGGACTACGAGCAGTACTTC	CASSQDSELDYEQYF
.	.	TRBV6-5	TRBJ2-3	TGTGCCAGCAGTTCAGGCCACTACACAGATACGCAGTATTTT	CASSSGHYTDTQYF
.	.	TRBV6-5	TRBJ2-1	TGTGCCAGCAGTTTTTCCAGCAACTACAATGAGCAGTTCTTC	CASSFSSNYNEQFF
.	.	TRBV6-6	TRBJ1-1	TGTGCCAGCAGACTCGGATATGAAGGGACTGAAGCTTTCTTT	CASRLGYEGTEAFF
.	TRBD2	TRBV27	TRBJ2-1	TGTGCCAGCAGTTCCGGGACTAGCGGGGTCTACAATGAGCAGTTCTTC	CASSSGTSGVYNEQFF
few	.	TRBV19	TRBJ1-5	TGTGCCAGTAGTTGGGGGGTTACCAATCAGCCCCAGCATTTT	CASSWGVTNQPQHF
.	.	TRBV5-5	TRBJ2-7	TGTGCCAGCAGCTTGGCCGGCAGGAGCCCCTACGAGCAGTACTTC	CASSLAGRSPYEQYF
once	TRBD2	TRBV7-9	TRBJ2-2	TGTGCCAGCAGCTTGGGCGGGAGGGCCAAGACCGGGGAGCTGTTTTTT	CASSLGGRAKTGELFF
.	.	TRBV27	TRBJ1-5	TGTGCCAGCAGAGGTTTAGTGGGCTCGAGCAATCAGCCCCAGCATTTT	CASRGLVGSSNQPQHF
.	.	TRBV6-5	TRBJ1-1	TGTGCCAGCAGTTACTCGATTATCCAGCCTGAAGCTTTCTTT	CASSYSIIQPEAFF
.	.	TRBV7-9	TRBJ2-1	TGTGCCAGCAGCACACTTAGGGTAGATCGCTACAATGAGCAGTTCTTC	CASSTLRVDRYNEQFF
.	TRBD2	TRBV28	TRBJ2-7	TGTGCCACCTCGGGGGGGGGAGGCGTGAGCTCCTACGAGCAGTACTTC	CATSGGGGVSSYEQYF
.	.	TRBV9	TRBJ1-1	TGTGCCAGCAGCCCCAGTGGGGGACTGGGCACTGAAGCTTTCTTT	CASSPSGGLGTEAFF
.	.	TRBV18	TRBJ2-5	TGTGCCAGCTCACCACGGCAGGAGGGACTGCAAGAGACCCAGTACTTC	CASSPRQEGLQETQYF
.	TRBD2	TRBV9	TRBJ2-7	TGTGCCAGCAGCGTAGCGGGAGGGCCCTCTTACGAGCAGTACTTC	CASSVAGGPSYEQYF
.	.	TRBV10-2	TRBJ1-1	TGCGCCAGCCCCCACCCTAGGACAGCATTCAAAGCTTTCTTT	CASPHPRTAFKAFF
.	.	TRBV7-8	TRBJ2-7	TGTGCCAGCAGCTTAGATGTAGTAACACAGATCTACGAGCAGTACTTC	CASSLDVVTQIYEQYF
.	.	TRBV6-1	TRBJ2-7	TGTGCCAGCAGTGAAGCGGCGGACGGATCCTACGAGCAGTACTTC	CASSEAADGSYEQYF
once	TRBD2	TRBV2	TRBJ2-1	TGTGCCAGCAGTTCCACCCCGGACGGGGGACTAGCGGGGGGTCTCCGCGGTGAGCAGTTCTTC	CASSSTPDGGLAGGLRGEQFF
.	.	TRBV14	TRBJ2-7	TGTGCCAGCAGTGTGGGGCTCTCCTACGAGCAGTACTTC	CASSVGLSYEQYF
.	.	TRBV19	TRBJ2-5	TGTGCCAGTAGTAGTCGTGAGGACCAAGAGACCCAGTACTTC	CASSSREDQETQYF
.	TRBD2	TRBV7-9	TRBJ2-3	TGTGCCAGCAGCGCGACTAGCGGGGACACAGATACGCAGTATTTT	CASSATSGDTDTQYF
.	.	TRBV28	TRBJ1-1	TGTGCCAGCAGTTTATGGAGGGTTGAGAACACTGAAGCTTTCTTT	CASSLWRVENTEAFF
.	.	TRBV4-3	TRBJ2-5	TGCGCCAGCAGCCAAGAGTGGGGGTTGTTGGAGACCCAGTACTTC	CASSQEWGLLETQYF
once	.	TRBV27	TRBJ1-1	TGTGCCAGCAGTTTAACCAGGGCAAACACTGAAGCTTTCTTT	CASSLTRANTEAFF
.	TRBD1	TRBV5-4	TRBJ2-3	TGTGCCGGCACGGGACAGGGGGCCCCAGGGCCGCAGTATTTT	CAGTGQGAPGPQYF
once	.	TRBV27	TRBJ2-7	TGTGCCAGCAGTTTGGGGGTTGGCTACGAGCAGTACTTC	CASSLGVGYEQYF
once	.	TRBV15	TRBJ2-7	TGTGCCACCAGCAGAGACCCCTACGAGCAGTACTTC	CATSRDPYEQYF
few	.	TRBV21-1	TRBJ2-4	TGTGCCAGCAGCAAAGGAAGTGCCTCGAGGGACATTCAGTACTTC	CASSKGSASRDIQYF
.	.	TRBV10-3	TRBJ2-7	TGTGCCATCGGAAGGGACGAGCAGTACTTC	CAIGRDEQYF
.	.	TRBV21-1	TRBJ1-3	TGTGCCAGCAGCAATGGCGGACACCACTCTGGAAACACCATATATTTT	CASSNGGHHSGNTIYF
.	.	TRBV4-1	TRBJ2-7	TGCGCCAGCGGTTGGGACCGCACCTACGAGCAGTACTTC	CASGWDRTYEQYF
.	TRBD1	TRBV6-5	TRBJ1-2	TGTGCCAGCAGTTACGATAAACAGGGGGTAGGAGGCTACACCTTC	CASSYDKQGVGGYTF
.	.	TRBV30	TRBJ2-2	TGTGCCTGGACCGGGGGGAACACCGGGGAGCTGTTTTTT	CAWTGGNTGELFF
.	TRBD1	TRBV27	TRBJ1-4	TGTGCCAGCAGTGAGGGACAGGACTTTGAAAAACTGTTTTTT	CASSEGQDFEKLFF
.	.	TRBV19	TRBJ1-4	TGTGCCAGTACTGCCGGGGAATCGGCAACTAATGAAAAACTGTTTTTT	CASTAGESATNEKLFF
.	.	TRBV2	TRBJ1-2	TGTGCCAGCAGCGAGGGACCGAGCGTTAACTATGGCTACACCTTC	CASSEGPSVNYGYTF
.	TRBD1	TRBV5-1	TRBJ2-1	TGCGCCAGCACCCCACAGGGGCCCTACAATGAGCAGTTCTTC	CASTPQGPYNEQFF
once	TRBD1	TRBV10-2	TRBJ1-3	TGCGCCAGCAGTGAGAGGGCAGGGGGAGCTGGAAACACCATATATTTT	CASSERAGGAGNTIYF
.	.	TRBV13	TRBJ1-1	TGTGCCAGCAGCTTAGATCCGGCAGGGGTGACTGAAGCTTTCTTT	CASSLDPAGVTEAFF
.	TRBD1	TRBV7-9	TRBJ2-7	TGTGCCAGCAGCCCACCGGACAGGGAAACCTACGAGCAGTACTTC	CASSPPDRETYEQYF
once	.	TRBV9	TRBJ2-1	TGTGCCAGCAGCGTAGCGTGGGGAGGTGAGCAGTTCTTC	CASSVAWGGEQFF
.	.	TRBV28	TRBJ1-5	TGTGCCAGCAGTACCGGGACATGGGATCAGCCCCAGCATTTT	CASSTGTWDQPQHF
.	.	TRBV9	TRBJ2-6	TGTGCCAGCAGCGCAACGACAGGTTTACCTTCTTCTGGGGCCAACGTCCTGACTTTC	CASSATTGLPSSGANVLTF
.	.	TRBV15	TRBJ2-7	TGTGCCACCAGCATGGGACTTTCTGTTAGCTCCTACGAGCAGTACTTC	CATSMGLSVSSYEQYF
once	.	TRBV2	TRBJ1-6	TGTGCCAGCAGTGAAGAACGGCCAGGGTATAATTCACCCCTCCACTTT	CASSEERPGYNSPLHF
.	.	TRBV9	TRBJ2-7	TGTGCCAGCAGCGGCGGGGTTGGATCCTACGAGCAGTACTTC	CASSGGVGSYEQYF
.	.	TRBV6-5	TRBJ2-1	TGTGCCAGCCGTTTGGTCCCTTTGTCCCTGGATGAGCAGTTCTTC	CASRLVPLSLDEQFF
.	.	TRBV28	TRBJ2-1	TGTGCCAGCAGTCCGGCCCAAGACAATGAGCAGTTCTTC	CASSPAQDNEQFF
.	.	TRBV10-3	TRBJ1-4	TGTGCCATCAGTGATATAGGCCTCAATGAAAAACTGTTTTTT	CAISDIGLNEKLFF